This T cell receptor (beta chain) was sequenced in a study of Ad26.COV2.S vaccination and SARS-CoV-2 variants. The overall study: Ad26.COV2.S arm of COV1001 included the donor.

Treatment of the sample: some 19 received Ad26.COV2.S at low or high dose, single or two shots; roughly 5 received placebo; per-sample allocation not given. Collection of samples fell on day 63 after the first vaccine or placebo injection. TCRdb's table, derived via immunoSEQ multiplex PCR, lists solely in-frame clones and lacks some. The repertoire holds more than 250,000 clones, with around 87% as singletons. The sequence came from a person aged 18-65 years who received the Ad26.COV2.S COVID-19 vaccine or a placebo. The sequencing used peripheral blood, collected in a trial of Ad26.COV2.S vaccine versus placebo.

CDR3 sequence (DNA): TGTGCCAGTAGCTTCACTAGCGCACCATCCTACAATGAGCAGTTCTTC. Its translation: CASSFTSAPSYNEQFF. The chain carries TRBV19 and TRBJ2-1; 7 bases are a match to TRBD2. The germline gives CDR1 LNHDA, CDR2 SQIVND (reference sequence). J lost 1 base, V lost 6 bases, and 9 bases had no gene match. This CDR3 contains 16 residues. Variable domain in full (rest from reference TRBV19 and TRBJ2-1): DGGITQSPKYLFRKEGQNVTLSCEQNLNHDAMYWYRQDPGQGLRLIYYSQIVNDFQKGDIAEGYSVSREKKESFPLTVTSAQKNPTAFYLCASSFTSAPSYNEQFFGPGTRLTVL.